The sequence of this T cell receptor (beta chain) was determined in a study of beta chain features in type 1 diabetes listed by TCRdb under 2018. For the study in its entirety: Mean age, gender distribution, total cell number and subset yield were not different between patients and healthy donors. The study compared TCRB repertoires of sorted circulating CD4+ T cell subsets between recently diagnosed type 1 diabetes patients and matched healthy donors. Naive and central memory subsets were obtained from all 30 or so donors, but regulatory and stem cell-like memory subsets were isolated from only 8 patients and roughly eight healthy donors. A total of roughly 99 million sorted cells were examined across all samples, and the number of cells per subset was strongly correlated with RNA yield. The investigation overall reported the following: Because the HLA sub-analyses included only small numbers of individuals, any influence of HLA type on TCRB rearrangement was left unresolved. At VDJ recombination sites, type 1 diabetes patients had fewer insertions and more deleted nucleotides, which implies abnormalities in thymic rearrangement. PCR might favor shorter templates, but patient and control samples were amplified and corrected together, so any skew would affect both groups equally. Because cDNA was sequenced instead of genomic DNA, activated cells with high expression could be over-represented, although the groups did not differ in activation or CD3 levels. Type 1 diabetes patients showed a moderate but significant shortening of TCRB CDR3 length in all four CD4+ subsets. The naive, central memory and regulatory TCRB repertoires appeared to resemble one another more closely among patients than among healthy donors.

The entire amount of isolated RNA was reverse transcribed using the High Capacity cDNA Reverse Transcription Kit, so the sequenced TCRB transcripts were expressed ones. Deep immunoSEQ sequencing was applied to naive, central memory and regulatory T cell samples, giving an average of around 3.4 million total reads per sample. Sorted cells were lysed in RLT buffer, and RNA was extracted using DNase-treated RNeasy Micro or Mini kits according to cell number. Each cell subset was processed separately to prevent cross-contamination, with patient and healthy donor samples processed together. TCRB sequences were amplified from cDNA with the immunoSEQ multiplex PCR, producing 87-bp fragments spanning the CDR3 region. Sequencing of the amplicons was performed on the Illumina HiSeq platform. As for the authors' bioinformatics: PCR bias was corrected computationally using synthetic template baselines, and reads within Hamming distance 2 were collapsed, with unmergeable singletons discarded. By aligning reads against IMGT, V, D and J genes, CDR3 length, and insertions or deletions at six rearrangement sites were assigned. Within each subset, clonotype counts were normalized to sorted cell number, and only after that were true diversity and Gini coefficients computed with the tcR R package. The overlap coefficient, calculated on TCRB nucleotide sequences, was used to quantify repertoire sharing. As a proxy for the pre-selection repertoire, out-of-frame TCRB sequences from naive cells were analyzed. TCRdb provides this immuneACCESS table in a form limited to in-frame rearrangements. Some clones are lacking; in checked studies, under half of them reflect an unresolved V gene, and why the rest are absent is not known. That table gives V, J and clone size, and the DNA gave D and trimming. The sample table contains about 350,000 clones; only one count was recorded for less than 20% of them. The ten largest make up 0.035% to 0.055% of the sample.

Each donor gave one peripheral blood draw, averaging roughly 120 mL, which was collected into heparinised tubes. A BD FACSAria II and a panel including CD45RO, CCR7, CD25, CD127, CD95 and CD27 were used to sort naive, central memory, regulatory and stem cell-like memory CD4+ T cells. Every sorted population had a purity above 95%. PBMCs were isolated right away by Lymphoprep density gradient centrifugation and were stained directly, without culture. So that batch effects would be minimized, each experiment stained and sorted samples in pairs, pairing one healthy donor with one patient. On this clone itself: This receptor's antigen is unknown. There are no base qualities to consult, and no much larger clone falls within one base.

Spanning cysteine to phenylalanine, the CDR3 consists of 14 amino acids. The entry retains the CDR3 DNA only, 42 bases that are in frame from base 1. The junction shows trimming of 3 bases on V and 1 base on J, plus 6 bases between the germline ends. Sequences SEHNR (CDR1) and FQNEAQ (CDR2) are obtained from the germline V gene (reference sequence). This TCR came from a woman aged 18-29 years in good health. Source material: naive CD4+ T cells from blood. The label giving this sample's cell subset or site can be read as: true naive CD4+ T cells. The sequence is built from TRBV7-9 and TRBJ2-2, with no D gene named confidently. In nucleotide form, the sequence is TGTGCCAGCAGCTTCCATAGGAACACCGGGGAGCTGTTTTTT. Protein translation: CASSFHRNTGELFF.